This TCR beta chain was identified during a study of T cell repertoires in cytomegalovirus infection. Study in general: The public TCR beta signatures pointed to both CMV infection and matching HLA type. Study-level points and caveats: Clonotypes of TCR beta that were HLA-C-restricted and CMV-specific dominated the ex vivo response.

A single record per CDR3 protein comes from TCRdb applying MiXCR to the reads. The table has 300,000 to 450,000 distinct CDR3 sequences, 15% to 20% seen once; the top ten hold 8.5% to 10%. This clonotype was recorded at least ten times. What it binds is not known. This clonotype originated in a human donor in good health (CMV status not recorded). Some clones in this sample may be carry-over from other donors' samples. Sequencing was performed on PBMCs.

DNA for the CDR3: TGTGCCAGCAGCTTAGGGTCGGGGCCCCAGCATTTT. Its protein product is CASSLGSGPQHF. The chain combines TRBV7-8 with TRBJ1-5; D remains ambiguous. The CDR3 contains 12 residues. Germline V gene data show CDR1 as SGHVS and CDR2 as FQNEAQ. With 1 base removed from V and 9 bases from J, the gap between germline ends came to 7 bases.